The clone carrying this TCR beta chain was observed a handful of times. Antigen unknown. Individual cDNA molecules (in the library) carried attached unique molecular identifiers. TCRdb re-called the RACE reads through MiXCR, storing one row per CDR3 protein. The table records tens of thousands of distinct CDR3 sequences, about 9.6% of them present only once. Time point indicated: pre-sensitization, week 0. Treatment denoted: therapeutic diphenylcyclopropenone sensitization with weekly scalp DPC. Whole blood that had not been fractionated was the source of extracted total RNA. The CDR3 totals 14 residues. Germline-derived CDR1 and CDR2 are SGHTA and FQGNSA. Trimming took off 1 base at V and 9 bases at J, with 10 bases between the two ends. This sample is part of a study of human T cells and chemical hapten exposure. Across the whole study: An area of 2 cm by 2 cm on upper inner arm skin received 2% DPC for sensitization. General study results and limits: Expanded TCRs were compared with controls, and the expanded TCRs formed significantly more large CDR3 similarity clusters. No shift was seen in TCRs above 1 in 1000 frequency with DPC sensitization.

The sequence came from a young woman with alopecia areata. Some clones in this sample may be carry-over from other donors' samples. Sequencing was performed on whole blood, taken in connection with sensitization to the hapten diphenylcyclopropenone (DPC). The chain employs TRBV7-2 and TRBJ1-6, with a possible D match to TRBD1 (6 bases). This CDR3 reads CASSLGQDSSPLHF. The CDR3 region has the DNA TGTGCCAGCAGCTTAGGACAGGATTCTTCACCCCTCCACTTT.